This T cell receptor (beta chain) was sequenced in a study of long-term antiretroviral therapy in people with HIV. Findings of the study overall: Spans of CDR3 length were tighter for HIV repertoires than for controls.

Run at survey level, the immunoSEQ assay was version v3.0. The method was immunoSEQ multiplex PCR; TCRdb's version includes in-frame clones alone and lacks a portion of them. The profile shows 35,000 to 40,000 clones, approximately 83% of them singletons. About this clone itself: Its matching antigen is unknown.

This CDR3 comprises 14 residues. With 0 bases removed from V and 7 bases from J, the gap between germline ends came to 13 bases. CDR1 is SGHAT, CDR2 FQNNGV, per germline. V is TRBV11-2 and J is TRBJ2-7; a possible D gene is TRBD1 (6 bases). The clonotype comes from a man younger than 35 with HIV. The sample here was unsorted PBMCs, taken 2.2 years after starting antiretroviral therapy. CDR3 coding DNA: TGTGCCAGCAGCTTAGAACAGGGAATGAGGGAGCAGTACTTC. It yields the protein CASSLEQGMREQYF.